This T cell receptor beta chain was profiled in a study of PD-L1 blockade in urothelial cancer (dated by TCRdb to the late 2010s). Regarding the research as a whole: Every patient began therapy around 2014 and was given atezolizumab 1,200 mg intravenously every 3 weeks. About 90% of the 29 patients were identified as males with urothelial cancer of bladder origin, and a prior smoking history was reported by 18 of 29 patients. An ECOG performance status of 0 or 1 was recorded for the patients, and 0 to 3 prior chemotherapy regimens had been received by the patients. Blood samples were analyzed at two time points: 3 weeks after treatment start (second dose) and 6 weeks after treatment start. A median of around 150,000 T cells and 80,000 to 100,000 unique TCRs was obtained from blood samples, and a median clonality of roughly 0.082 was observed. An exploratory multi-omic analysis was conducted of the somatic, immune and clinical correlates of response to PD-L1 blockade with atezolizumab in urothelial cancer. Pretreatment tumor samples and matched peripheral blood, collected serially before and after atezolizumab treatment, underwent TCR sequencing. Durable clinical benefit was defined as progression-free survival longer than 6 months, and TCR features were also tested against progression-free and overall survival. In the same patients, pretreatment tumors underwent whole exome sequencing and RNA sequencing in addition to TCR sequencing. Ten or so patients reached durable clinical benefit, while 20 patients did not. Approximately 29 patients had pretreatment blood TCR-seq, around 25 had at least one posttreatment blood collection, and around 25 had tumor TCR-seq. Here is what the overall study found, with its caveats: A pretreatment peripheral blood TCR clonality below the median was linked to improved progression-free and overall survival. At 3 weeks after the start of treatment, tumor-associated TCR clones in peripheral blood had expanded more in patients with durable benefit (n ≈ 20, p = 0.022). Because of the small sample size (n ≈ 29) and the many exploratory analyses performed, the results are intended to be regarded as hypothesis-generating.

A remark on this clone: Its antigen is currently not known. No much larger clone is present one base from it, and per-base qualities are unavailable.

Synthetic TCR analog templates were spiked into each PCR so that absolute template abundance could be estimated from read counts. The immunoSEQ assay was used to amplify TCRbeta CDR3 regions from genomic DNA with bias-controlled V and J gene primers. Sequencing of rearranged TCRbeta segments was done at approximately 20X coverage. The source study handled its data this way. Sequencing errors were corrected by clustering, and CDR3s were annotated against IMGT so that V, D and J genes could be assigned. Out-of-frame and stop-codon sequences were excluded, and only productive TCRbeta rearrangements were used in downstream analyses. To compute clonality, Shannon entropy was normalized by the log of the number of unique productive sequences and then subtracted from one. Clones differing between time points or between blood and tumor were identified by Fisher's exact test with Benjamini-Hochberg correction at adjusted p below 0.01. Here the immuneACCESS table is served through TCRdb, limited to in-frame sequences with V and J called. Missing clones are a known gap in these copies; in checked studies unresolved V genes cover under half, and the rest lacks a known reason. That table furnishes V, J and clone size, whereas the DNA furnished D and trimming. For this sample there are about 95,000 clones; roughly 84% appear just once. Together, the top ten hold approximately 2% of the sample.

The time point tag for this specimen amounts to: pretreatment peripheral blood. A total of some 30 patients with locally advanced or metastatic urothelial carcinoma, treated at Memorial Sloan Kettering on a trial protocol, made up the cohort. Peripheral blood mononuclear cells were collected pretreatment and during treatment, with between 1 and 8 total time points obtained per patient. The Qiagen DNeasy Blood extraction kit was used to purify genomic DNA from total PBMCs and tumor samples. PBMCs were collected pretreatment and during treatment, and were isolated and stored as previously described. The germline ends are 8 bases apart after V is trimmed by 5 bases and J by 1 base. The CDR3 goes from the cysteine to the phenylalanine over 14 residues. Of all the DNA, just the CDR3 is kept, 42 bases in frame from base 1. CDR1 and CDR2 (KGHSH, LQKENI) derive from the germline V gene.

The origin of this receptor is a man in his sixties with urothelial cancer. The sequence is built from TRBV18 and TRBJ2-2, and perhaps TRBD1 as D gene, on 5 matching bases. The starting material was PBMCs, obtained around atezolizumab (anti-PD-L1) treatment. The DNA reads TGTGCCAGCTCAGTCAGGGAGAACACCGGGGAGCTGTTTTTT. This sequence encodes CASSVRENTGELFF.